This T cell receptor (beta chain) was documented in a study of lung T cells in sarcoidosis with Löfgren's syndrome. This clonotype was seen repeatedly, ten times or more. The target antigen is unknown. Losses at the gene ends were 5 bases for V and 5 bases for J; bases not matched to a gene: 11. Per the germline V gene, CDR1 is MNHEY and CDR2 is SVGEGT. This CDR3 spans 16 amino acids. Study outcomes and limitations: Shared TRAV12-1 and TRBV2 CDR3 motifs were reported across several patients. These T cells possibly recognize a putative, unidentified sarcoidosis-associated antigen. TRAV12-1 preferentially paired with TRBV2, with homologous CDR3s. Löfgren's syndrome patients reportedly showed greatest TRAV12-1 and TRBV2 expansion versus controls.

One entry per CDR3 protein, called by TCRdb with MiXCR from the reads. The table records 58,000 or so distinct CDR3 sequences, 21% of them present only once. The V call is TRBV6-2 or TRBV6-3, the J call TRBJ2-5; 10 bases match TRBD1. Sequencing was done on a sample of CD4+ T cells from PBMCs. The source of this sequence is a human donor with sarcoidosis (Löfgren's syndrome or another form), or a control subject (not recorded which). The CDR3 region has the DNA TGTGCCAGCAGTGCCGACAGGGGGCGACCGGGGGAGACCCAGTACTTC. This codes for CASSADRGRPGETQYF.